This passage covers 27 T cell receptor beta chains from one sample sequenced in a study of T cell repertoires in cytomegalovirus infection. Each CDR3 protein gets one entry after TCRdb re-called the reads with MiXCR. In the table there are fewer than 350,000 distinct CDR3 sequences, roughly 16% of which are singletons. Sequences were obtained from PBMCs. Receptors were obtained from a human donor in good health (CMV status not recorded). Some clones in this sample may be carry-over from other donors' samples.

CDR3 loop: CSVDRTGTETQYF. In DNA form, the CDR3 reads TGCAGCGTTGATCGGACAGGGACAGAGACCCAGTACTTC. The chain is built from TRBV29-1 and TRBJ2-5; TRBD1 agrees at 8 bases. V was clipped by 3 bases and J by 4 bases; unmatched bases: 4. The V gene's germline CDR1 is SQVTM and CDR2 ANQGSEA. There are 13 residues in the CDR3.

This clonotype was observed a few times. The rearrangement uses TRBV28 and TRBJ1-5, with D possibly matching TRBD1 (6 bases). The germline V gene has CDR1 MDHEN and CDR2 SYDVKM. The V end lost 5 bases, the J end lost 4 bases, and 18 bases lay between the germline ends. The CDR3 runs 16 residues. The CDR3 region has the DNA TGTGCCAGCAGTCCGTACAGGGTGGGGGATAATCAGCCCCAGCATTTT. Protein product: CASSPYRVGDNQPQHF.

This clonotype was seen only a few times. This chain connects TRBV2 to TRBJ1-6, with a tentative D call TRBD1 (5 bases). Trimming removed 5 bases from V and 0 bases from J, with 14 bases in between. Germline V gives CDR1 SNHLY, CDR2 FYNNEI. The CDR3 is 17 amino acids. The CDR3 loop reads CASSNSQGVSYNSPLHF. CDR3 coding DNA: TGTGCCAGCAGTAACAGCCAGGGAGTCTCCTATAATTCACCCCTCCACTTT.

This chain links TRBV12-3 or TRBV12-4 with TRBJ1-1; D unclear. The V end was cut by 5 bases, the J end by 3 bases, with 10 bases between. The CDR3 runs to 13 residues. This CDR3 reads CASSPHIDTEAFF. CDR3 DNA: TGTGCCAGCAGTCCGCACATCGACACTGAAGCTTTCTTT.

The chain combines TRBV15 with TRBJ2-3, with D hard to call. From germline, CDR1 is LNHNV and CDR2 YYDKDF (reference sequence). CDR3 length: 16 amino acids. The germline V and J ends were trimmed by 1 base and 9 bases, with 20 bases remaining between them. The CDR3 loop reads CATSRAGTLAVGTQYF. The CDR3, as DNA: TGTGCCACCAGCAGAGCAGGCACCCTCGCCGTAGGCACGCAGTATTTT.

This clonotype was observed many times. This CDR3 is CASSLKTLGVTTNEKLFF. DNA for the CDR3: TGTGCCAGCAGCTTAAAGACTCTAGGGGTAACGACTAATGAAAAACTGTTTTTT. The gene calls are TRBV7-2 and TRBJ1-4, with TRBD1 as a possible D gene (5 bases). The CDR3 totals 18 residues. V was cut by 2 bases and J by 2 bases, with 18 bases left in between. The germline V gene encodes CDR1 SGHTA and CDR2 FQGNSA.

This clonotype was observed a few times. V gene TRBV7-2 combines with J gene TRBJ2-2; 11 bases match TRBD2. Germline trimming cut 5 bases from V and 7 bases from J; bases unmatched to any gene: 6. CDR3 length: 15 amino acids. Germline V gene lookup returns CDR1 SGHTA and CDR2 FQGNSA. The DNA for the CDR3 is TGTGCCAGCAGCGCGACTAGCGGGGCGGGCGGGGAGCTGTTTTTT. Amino acids: CASSATSGAGGELFF.

The rearrangement links TRBV5-6 to TRBJ2-2; 9 nucleotides match TRBD2. V lost 3 bases and J lost 2; bases outside the gene matches: 5. This CDR3 region has 16 residues. Looked up from germline, CDR1 is SGHDT and CDR2 is YYEEEE. CDR3 sequence reads: CASSWSGGTNTGELFF. The CDR3 coding sequence is TGTGCCAGCAGCTGGAGCGGGGGGACCAACACCGGGGAGCTGTTTTTT.

This clonotype turned up a few times. The genes are TRBV20-1 and TRBJ1-4, with 10 bases identical to TRBD1. CDR1 is DFQATT, CDR2 SNEGSKA, per germline (reference sequence). The CDR3 covers 13 residues. The junction had 4 bases not matched to a gene; V was cut back by 5 bases and J by 7 bases. CDR3 amino acids: CSARGDRGEKLFF. CDR3 nucleotides: TGCAGTGCTCGTGGGGACAGGGGTGAAAAACTGTTTTTT.

This clonotype has more than one count but fewer than ten. The chain employs TRBV3-1 and TRBJ2-3, with 9 bases fitting TRBD1. V was clipped by 4 bases and J by 5 bases; unmatched bases: 4. Germline assignment: CDR1 LGHDT and CDR2 YNNKEL (reference sequence). This CDR3 comprises 14 residues. CDR3 sequence reads: CASSLQGAEDTQYF. Here the CDR3 DNA reads TGTGCCAGCAGCCTACAGGGGGCGGAAGATACGCAGTATTTT.

This chain links TRBV20-1 with TRBJ2-2; maybe TRBD2 (5 bases). Germline-derived CDR1 and CDR2 are DFQATT and SNEGSKA (reference sequence). The V end lost 0 bases, the J end lost 0 bases, and 11 bases lay between the germline ends. The CDR3 sequence is 16 residues long. CDR3 loop: CSARDMTGSNTGELFF. Written as DNA, the CDR3 is TGCAGTGCTAGAGATATGACGGGGTCGAACACCGGGGAGCTGTTTTTT.

The rearrangement links TRBV19 to TRBJ1-1; D call uncertain. V was pared by 9 bases and J by 8 bases, with 13 bases between. Germline V gene data show CDR1 as LNHDA and CDR2 as SQIVND (reference sequence). The length of the CDR3 is 11 residues. CDR3 nucleotides: TGTGCCAGCCAGCAGTTTCTCGAAGCTTTCTTT. Amino acid sequence: CASQQFLEAFF. The whole variable domain, remainder taken from reference TRBV19 and TRBJ1-1, is DGGITQSPKYLFRKEGQNVTLSCEQNLNHDAMYWYRQDPGQGLRLIYYSQIVNDFQKGDIAEGYSVSREKKESFPLTVTSAQKNPTAFYLCASQQFLEAFFGQGTRLTVV.

This clonotype was recorded at least ten times. The V gene is TRBV28, the J gene TRBJ1-2, with D hard to call. Germline CDR1 MDHEN, CDR2 SYDVKM. The V end lost 2 bases, the J end lost 5 bases, and 9 bases lay between the germline ends. There are 13 residues in the CDR3. The CDR3 DNA follows: TGTGCCAGCAGTTTAAAAGCCCTTTATGGCTACACCTTC. This encodes CASSLKALYGYTF.

The chain uses TRBV20-1 and TRBJ1-1, with D possibly matching TRBD1 (6 bases). The germline gives CDR1 DFQATT, CDR2 SNEGSKA (reference sequence). The CDR3 is 17 amino acids. Trimming shortened V by 0 bases and J by 1 base, and 18 bases separated the two germline ends. CDR3 loop: CSARDSYRVLTNTEAFF. CDR3 DNA sequence: TGCAGTGCTAGAGATTCTTACAGGGTCCTTACGAACACTGAAGCTTTCTTT.

Ten or more counts support this clonotype. The chain recombines TRBV27 with TRBJ2-1; the D gene could be TRBD1 or TRBD2 (6 bases each). Germline V gene lookup returns CDR1 MNHEY and CDR2 SMNVEV (reference sequence). This CDR3 is built from 11 residues. The V gene lost 8 bases and the J gene lost 10 bases, with 12 bases spanning the gap. CDR3 amino acids: CASGTGREQFF. In nucleotides, the CDR3 is TGTGCCAGCGGAACAGGGAGGGAGCAGTTCTTC.

The chain combines TRBV7-8 with TRBJ2-7, with TRBD2 matching over 9 bases. The junction had 1 base not matched to a gene; V was cut back by 3 bases and J by 4 bases. Germline V gene sequence: CDR1 SGHVS, CDR2 FQNEAQ. This CDR3 has 13 residues. The CDR3 DNA is TGTGCCAGCAGCTTGCTAGCGGGGTACGAGCAGTACTTC. Protein sequence: CASSLLAGYEQYF.

This clonotype has ten or more counts. The V call is TRBV12-3 or TRBV12-4, the J call TRBJ1-2; maybe TRBD1 (5 bases). The CDR3 has 13 residues. The V end lost 4 bases, the J end lost 4 bases, and 10 bases lay between the germline ends. CDR3 sequence: CASSWGVAYGYTF. Here the CDR3 DNA reads TGTGCCAGCAGTTGGGGGGTGGCCTATGGCTACACCTTC.

V usage is TRBV2 and J usage is TRBJ2-7; no definite D call. Germline values: CDR1 SNHLY, CDR2 FYNNEI. CDR3 length equals 15 residues. V lost 2 bases, J lost 2 bases, and 13 bases lay in between. CDR3 sequence: CASSESWNSPYEQYF. The CDR3, as DNA: TGTGCCAGCAGTGAATCATGGAATTCCCCCTACGAGCAGTACTTC.

The gene calls are TRBV6-1 and TRBJ1-1; the match to TRBD1 covers 8 bases. The germline gives CDR1 MNHNS, CDR2 SASEGT. This CDR3 spans 13 amino acids. Trimming took 8 bases from V and 7 from J; bases not matched to a gene: 9. This CDR3 reads CASFWTGNSEAFF. In DNA, the CDR3 is TGTGCCAGCTTCTGGACAGGGAATAGTGAAGCTTTCTTT.

This clonotype has just a few counts. V is TRBV7-2 and J is TRBJ2-7, with D maybe TRBD2 (6 bases). The CDR3 runs to 15 residues. V dropped 1 base and J dropped 9 bases, with 19 bases sitting between them. Germline V CDR1 and CDR2: SGHTA, FQGNSA. The CDR3: CASSLGPAGLGGQYF. As DNA, the CDR3 is TGTGCCAGCAGCTTAGGTCCAGCGGGTCTGGGGGGGCAGTACTTC. The complete variable domain, with remaining parts taken from reference TRBV7-2 and TRBJ2-7, reads GAGVSQSPSNKVTEKGKDVELRCDPISGHTALYWYRQSLGQGLEFLIYFQGNSAPDKSGLPSDRFSAERTGGSVSTLTIQRTQQEDSAVYLCASSLGPAGLGGQYFGPGTRLTVT.

The table lists this clonotype with a few counts. The V call is TRBV5-6, the J call TRBJ2-3; D unresolved. This CDR3 is built from 12 residues. V was pared by 4 bases and J by 4 bases, with 7 bases between. The germline V gene has CDR1 SGHDT and CDR2 YYEEEE. CDR3 sequence: CASSESADTQYF. In DNA form, the CDR3 reads TGTGCCAGCAGCGAGTCCGCAGATACGCAGTATTTT.

This clonotype was counted a few times. This chain uses TRBV7-8 with TRBJ2-5; TRBD2 matches 7 bases. The CDR3 loop spans 14 amino acids. Trimming at V came to 5 bases and at J to 1 base, leaving 4 bases not matched to a gene. Germline lookup yields CDR1 SGHVS and CDR2 FQNEAQ. In DNA form, the CDR3 reads TGTGCCAGCAGCCCGAGCGGGGCCCAAGAGACCCAGTACTTC. It translates to CASSPSGAQETQYF.

This chain links TRBV2 with TRBJ2-3; tentatively, D is TRBD1 or TRBD2 (5 bases each). The V end lost 0 bases, the J end lost 0 bases, and 25 bases lay between the germline ends. In germline, CDR1 is SNHLY, CDR2 FYNNEI. CDR3 length equals 21 residues. The CDR3 nucleotides read TGTGCCAGCAGTGAAGCATCCGGGGCGACCTGGACGAAATCTAGCACAGATACGCAGTATTTT. Its protein is CASSEASGATWTKSSTDTQYF.

The chain couples TRBV7-8 to TRBJ2-2; 9 positions agree with TRBD2. V lost 0 bases to trimming and J lost 6 bases; unmatched junction nucleotides: 8. This CDR3 has 17 residues. The germline CDR1 and CDR2 sequences are SGHVS and FQNEAQ. The CDR3 DNA follows: TGTGCCAGCAGCTTAGCCGTGTTGGCTAGCGGGGCCGGGGAGCTGTTTTTT. Translating gives CASSLAVLASGAGELFF.

This clonotype was seen a handful of times. J is TRBJ2-3 and V is TRBV12-3 or TRBV12-4, with a weak D call TRBD1 (7 bases). The CDR3 spans 15 residues. Trimming left V 6 bases short and J 2 bases short, with 15 bases between. The CDR3 nucleotides are TGTGCCAGCAGCCTTAACAGGGGACTCACAGATACGCAGTATTTT. Its protein is CASSLNRGLTDTQYF.

This clonotype was seen at least ten times. The V gene is TRBV7-2, the J gene TRBJ2-3, with D perhaps TRBD2 (6 bases). This CDR3 region has 18 residues. V lost 2 bases, J lost 6 bases, and 24 bases lay in between. Germline V gene lookup returns CDR1 SGHTA and CDR2 FQGNSA. The CDR3 sequence: CASSLPSLLAVGVDTQYF. CDR3 DNA sequence: TGTGCCAGCAGCTTACCGAGTCTCTTAGCGGTGGGGGTTGATACGCAGTATTTT.

This clonotype turned up a few times. The chain links TRBV4-3 to TRBJ1-5; unclear D gene. V was pared by 1 base and J by 7 bases, with 8 bases between. CDR3 size: 13 residues. Germline lookup yields CDR1 LGHNA and CDR2 YSLEER. CDR3 sequence reads: CASSQVEGQPQHF. The CDR3 DNA follows: TGCGCCAGCAGCCAAGTAGAAGGGCAGCCCCAGCATTTT.